This T cell receptor (beta chain) was captured by sequencing in a study of blood T cells in healthy people across ages. Overall study: Template-switching capture recovered about one barcoded beta molecule per two T cells.

The authors ran a second PCR of 7 to 11 cycles using a sample-barcoded 5' primer and a J-beta primer mix. TCRdb re-analysed the 5' RACE reads in MiXCR, keeping a single row per CDR3 protein. The sample comprises approximately 850,000 distinct CDR3 sequences, around two fifths of which are singletons, and about a fifth rests with the top ten. This clonotype was recorded only once. The CDR3 is made up of 14 amino acids. V dropped 4 bases and J dropped 1 base, with 10 bases sitting between them. The V gene's germline CDR1 is LGHDT and CDR2 YNNKEL (reference sequence). This chain joins TRBV3-1 and TRBJ1-1; D is unclear. The specimen was blood. The receptor was isolated from a man aged 60 to 69 in good health. The CDR3 is CASSRTRANTEAFF. CDR3 nucleotide sequence: TGTGCCAGCAGCCGCACCCGGGCGAACACTGAAGCTTTCTTT.